The rows below give T cell receptor beta chains drawn from one sample of a study of OX40 agonist ivuxolimab in advanced cancers. Profiling relied on immunoSEQ multiplex PCR, and the TCRdb table lists in-frame clones only, not all of them. The data contain roughly 74,000 clones, about 90% of them seen just once; the ten biggest clones take up about 0.52%. Sequenced material: CD4+ or CD8+ T cells sorted from blood, taken in a trial of the OX40 agonist ivuxolimab. These TCRs come from an adult with an advanced solid tumor such as melanoma, head and neck, liver or kidney cancer. CDR3s include the opening cysteine and the closing phenylalanine or tryptophan. The D gene is left open where the match is weak. Clone size, where shown, is once, few, many, or a class for clones that have expanded.

abundance | j_gene | d_gene | v_gene | CDR3nt | CDR3aa
- | TRBJ2-3 | - | TRBV27 | TGTGCCAGCAGTCCAGACCTACAGGGCGTCACAGATACGCAGTATTTT | CASSPDLQGVTDTQYF
few | TRBJ1-2 | - | TRBV6-1 | TGTGCCAGCAGTGCGGGTGGGGTGAATGGAAACTATGGCTACACCTTC | CASSAGGVNGNYGYTF
once | TRBJ2-3 | TRBD2 | TRBV4-1 | TGCGCCAGCAGCCAACTAGCGGGAGGGTGGACAGATACGCAGTATTTT | CASSQLAGGWTDTQYF
- | TRBJ2-7 | TRBD2 | TRBV7-9 | TGTGCCAGCAGGGCTTGGGGACTAGTCGACGGCGAGCAGTACTTC | CASRAWGLVDGEQYF
few | TRBJ1-5 | - | TRBV2 | TGTGCCCAGCGGGCACAGGGAAGATATCAGCCCCAGCATTTT | CAQRAQGRYQPQHF
- | TRBJ1-6 | - | TRBV6-6 | TGTGCCAGCAGCAAAGAGGGGTATTCGAATTCACCCCTCCACTTT | CASSKEGYSNSPLHF
- | TRBJ2-5 | - | TRBV2 | TGTGCCAGCAGTGTCGGAGAGACCCAGTACTTC | CASSVGETQYF
- | TRBJ1-2 | - | TRBV10-3 | TGTGCCATCAGTGAGCCGGGGAACTATGGCTACACCTTC | CAISEPGNYGYTF
- | TRBJ2-7 | - | TRBV15 | TGTGCCACCAGCAGAGGTCTTTCCTACGAGCAGTACTTC | CATSRGLSYEQYF
- | TRBJ1-5 | TRBD1 | TRBV7-2 | TGTGCCAGCAGCCAAAGAAGGGGGCTCAATCAGCCCCAGCATTTT | CASSQRRGLNQPQHF
- | TRBJ1-2 | - | TRBV6-6 | TGTGCCAGCAGTGACATCTCGGGCTACACCTTC | CASSDISGYTF
- | TRBJ1-4 | TRBD1 | TRBV19 | TGTGCCAGTAGTATTGAGACAGGGGGAAATGAAAAACTGTTTTTT | CASSIETGGNEKLFF
once | TRBJ1-1 | - | TRBV28 | TGTGCCAGCCGACAGCAGGACACTGAAGCTTTCTTT | CASRQQDTEAFF
- | TRBJ2-5 | TRBD2 | TRBV7-6 | TGTGCCAGCAGCCAGACTAGCGGGAGATTCCAAGAGACCCAGTACTTC | CASSQTSGRFQETQYF
- | TRBJ1-1 | TRBD1 | TRBV2 | TGTGCCAGCAGTGAGGAGGGGGCAGGGACTGAAGCTTTCTTT | CASSEEGAGTEAFF
- | TRBJ2-3 | - | TRBV29-1 | TGCAGCGTTGTACCAAGGGAAACGCAGTATTTT | CSVVPRETQYF
- | TRBJ2-5 | - | TRBV5-6 | TGTGCCAGCAGCCGGGACCCGTACCAAGAGACCCAGTACTTC | CASSRDPYQETQYF
- | TRBJ1-6 | TRBD1 | TRBV18 | TGTGCCAGCTCACCTAACCGACAGGGGTCACCCCTCCACTTT | CASSPNRQGSPLHF
- | TRBJ2-1 | - | TRBV21-1 | TGTGCCAGCCTAGCGGGGGGGCAGGGTACGAATGAGCAGTTCTTC | CASLAGGQGTNEQFF
once | TRBJ1-2 | TRBD1 | TRBV7-2 | TGTGCCAGCAGCTTAGCGGTGGGACAGGGCGATGGCTACACCTTC | CASSLAVGQGDGYTF
- | TRBJ1-6 | - | TRBV6-5 | TGTGCCAGCAGTTACGAGAGCTCCTATAATTCACCCCTCCACTTT | CASSYESSYNSPLHF
- | TRBJ1-2 | TRBD1 | TRBV5-1 | TGCGCCAGCAGCTTTTCCGGGACAGCAAGAGACTACACCTTC | CASSFSGTARDYTF
- | TRBJ2-1 | TRBD2 | TRBV9 | TGTGCCAGCAGCGTAGATCCAGCGGGGATATTTTACAATGAGCAGTTCTTC | CASSVDPAGIFYNEQFF
- | TRBJ2-7 | - | TRBV10-2 | TGCGCCAGCAGTGAGGGAACCTCCTACGAGCAGTACTTC | CASSEGTSYEQYF
- | TRBJ2-1 | TRBD1 | TRBV7-6 | TGTGCCAGCAGCTCCCGGACAGGGCAAGGCAATGAGCAGTTCTTC | CASSSRTGQGNEQFF
once | TRBJ1-4 | - | TRBV27 | TGTGCCAGCAGTTTAAGGGAGGGCTTCAATGAAAAACTGTTTTTT | CASSLREGFNEKLFF